Listed here are 5 T cell receptor beta chains from one sample, sequenced in a study of CD8 T cells in ankylosing spondylitis. TCRdb called the 5' RACE reads again in MiXCR, with one record for every CDR3 protein. The data show more than 150,000 distinct CDR3 sequences, with about 13% seen just once and more than 15% held by the top ten. The specimen was blood, either unsorted or a sorted T cell fraction (not recorded which). The receptors here all came from a male donor with ankylosing spondylitis or in good health (not recorded which).

The chain uses TRBV11-3 and TRBJ2-1; perhaps TRBD2 as D (6 bases). V was pared by 5 bases and J by 6 bases, with 14 bases between. Germline V gives CDR1 SGHNT, CDR2 YENEEA. The CDR3 loop spans 14 amino acids. The CDR3 nucleotides are TGTGCCAGCAGCCCCCGGACTACAGCCAATGAGCAGTTCTTC. It is translated as CASSPRTTANEQFF.

The rearrangement links TRBV6-1 to TRBJ1-1; 9 bases match TRBD1. The V gene end was trimmed by 6 bases and the J gene end by 7 bases; junction bases not matched to a gene: 9. CDR3 length: 14 amino acids. CDR1 MNHNS and CDR2 SASEGT come from the germline V gene. The CDR3, as DNA: TGTGCCAGCAGCCGACAGGGGGGAGCGAGTGAAGCTTTCTTT. It specifies CASSRQGGASEAFF.

There are a few counts of this clonotype. The CDR3, as DNA: TGTGCTAGTGGTTTTACGCCTATCGAGCAGTACTTC. It specifies CASGFTPIEQYF. The chain has TRBV12-5 and TRBJ2-7; D is unclear. Per germline, CDR1 LGHNT and CDR2 FRNRAP. This CDR3 comprises 12 residues. V was trimmed by 3 bases and J by 6 bases, leaving 9 bases between them.

This clonotype was counted many times. The chain recombines TRBV4-1 with TRBJ2-7; TRBD1 aligns across 7 bases. CDR3 length: 15 amino acids. The V gene end was trimmed by 4 bases and the J gene end by 3 bases; junction bases not matched to a gene: 9. Germline loops: CDR1 MGHRA, CDR2 YSYEKL. CDR3 sequence reads: CASSLVAGGNYEQYF. CDR3 sequence (DNA): TGCGCCAGCAGCCTTGTCGCAGGGGGTAACTACGAGCAGTACTTC.

The V call is TRBV5-1, the J call TRBJ2-7; D remains ambiguous. This CDR3 comprises 13 residues. The germline V gene has CDR1 SGHRS and CDR2 YFSETQ. V gave up 0 bases and J gave up 7 bases, with 11 bases separating them. The DNA of the CDR3 is TGCGCCAGCAGCTTGGGTTCTGGTTGGGAGCAGTACTTC. Translated: CASSLGSGWEQYF.